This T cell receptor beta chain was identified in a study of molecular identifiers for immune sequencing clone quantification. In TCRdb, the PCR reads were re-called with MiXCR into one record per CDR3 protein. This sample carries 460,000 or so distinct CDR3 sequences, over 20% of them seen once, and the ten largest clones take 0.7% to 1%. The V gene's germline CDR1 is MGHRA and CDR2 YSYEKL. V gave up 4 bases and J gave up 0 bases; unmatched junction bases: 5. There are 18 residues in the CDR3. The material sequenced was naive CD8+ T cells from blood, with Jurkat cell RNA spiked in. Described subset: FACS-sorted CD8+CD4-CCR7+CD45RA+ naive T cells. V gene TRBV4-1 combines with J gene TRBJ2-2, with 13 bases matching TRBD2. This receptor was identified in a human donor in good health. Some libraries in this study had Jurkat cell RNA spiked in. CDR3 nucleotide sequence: TGCGCCAGCAGCCCAGGACTAGCGGGGGCGACGAACACCGGGGAGCTGTTTTTT. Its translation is CASSPGLAGATNTGELFF.